Below, 21 T cell receptor beta chains from the same sample are listed, as sequenced in a study of beta chain features in type 1 diabetes. The study reverse transcribed the entire isolated RNA, so it sequenced expressed TCRB transcripts. Assay used: immunoSEQ multiplex PCR; TCRdb lists only in-frame clones, some missing. Of around 430,000 clones detected, about 32% appear once; the ten largest clones hold around 0.065%. Sequencing was done on a sample of naive CD4+ T cells from blood. The receptors were sampled from a man between 18 and 35 years old in good health.

This rearrangement joins TRBV19 to TRBJ2-1; TRBD1 might be the D (6 bases). Trimming took 5 bases from V and 3 from J, leaving 11 bases between them. The CDR3 extends over 14 amino acids. The germline gives CDR1 LNHDA, CDR2 SQIVND (reference sequence). The CDR3 sequence is CASSWGQNYNEQFF. The DNA of the CDR3 is TGTGCCAGTAGTTGGGGGCAGAACTACAATGAGCAGTTCTTC.

This clone was counted only a few times. This chain uses TRBV7-9 with TRBJ2-3; D might be TRBD2 (6 bases). V was shortened by 2 bases and J by 3 bases, with 18 bases between the two germline ends. Germline-derived CDR1 and CDR2 are SEHNR and FQNEAQ (reference sequence). This CDR3 has 17 amino acids. In DNA form, the CDR3 reads TGTGCCAGCAGCTTACCCCCTTGGGGTAGCGGAACAGATACGCAGTATTTT. It codes for CASSLPPWGSGTDTQYF.

The rearrangement uses TRBV19 and TRBJ2-3; D is perhaps TRBD2 (5 bases). Trimming stripped 5 bases from V and 2 bases from J, with 11 bases between. The CDR3 is made up of 14 amino acids. Germline-derived CDR1 and CDR2 are LNHDA and SQIVND (reference sequence). This chain's CDR3 is CASSLERNTDTQYF. CDR3 nucleotide sequence: TGTGCCAGTAGTCTCGAGCGGAACACAGATACGCAGTATTTT.

There are a few counts of this clone. This chain links TRBV7-3 with TRBJ2-3; D gene ambiguous. The germline V gene has CDR1 SGHTA and CDR2 FQGTGA. V was cut by 3 bases and J by 7 bases, with 14 bases left in between. The CDR3 totals 14 residues. DNA for the CDR3: TGTGCCAGCAGCTTGTCGACTTCACAAAATACGCAGTATTTT. Translation: CASSLSTSQNTQYF.

This chain connects TRBV30 to TRBJ2-3, with 8 bases identical to TRBD1. The V and J ends lost 5 bases and 0 bases, in that order; junction bases with no gene match: 10. CDR1 and CDR2 from the germline V gene are GTSNPN and SVGIG (reference sequence). This CDR3 has 16 residues. CDR3 loop: CAWLNRGMTSTDTQYF. The CDR3 bases are TGTGCCTGGCTAAACAGGGGGATGACTAGCACAGATACGCAGTATTTT.

This clone has a count of ten or more. Other DNA sequences in this specimen translate into the identical CDR3. The chain carries TRBV19 and TRBJ2-5, with unresolved D. CDR3 length: 11 residues. CDR1 LNHDA and CDR2 SQIVND come from the germline V gene (reference sequence). The germline V and J ends were trimmed by 2 bases and 5 bases, with 3 bases remaining between them. The CDR3 spells CASSIRETQYF. Here the CDR3 DNA reads TGTGCCAGTAGTATAAGGGAGACCCAGTACTTC.

This chain links TRBV7-2 with TRBJ2-1; D gene uncertain. The CDR3 consists of 14 residues. Trimming stripped 1 base from V and 4 bases from J, with 8 bases between. CDR1 is SGHTA, CDR2 FQGNSA, per germline. The CDR3 sequence: CASSLGLIYNEQFF. CDR3 bases: TGTGCCAGCAGCTTAGGTCTCATTTACAATGAGCAGTTCTTC.

J is TRBJ1-4 and V is TRBV7-2; TRBD1 might be the D (5 bases). Germline-derived CDR1 and CDR2 are SGHTA and FQGNSA. This CDR3 region has 14 residues. The V end was cut by 1 base, the J end by 4 bases, with 7 bases between. CDR3: CASSLVQGNEKLFF. The CDR3 DNA is TGTGCCAGCAGCTTAGTCCAGGGTAATGAAAAACTGTTTTTT.

This clone was detected only a few times. The chain is built from TRBV29-1 and TRBJ2-1; no clear D gene. Trimming left V 2 bases short and J 7 bases short, with 15 bases between. The germline gives CDR1 SQVTM, CDR2 ANQGSEA. This CDR3 spans 14 amino acids. The CDR3, as DNA: TGCAGCGTTGAAAGAGCGACGAGACGGAATGAGCAGTTCTTC. Amino acid sequence: CSVERATRRNEQFF.

The chain couples TRBV29-1 to TRBJ2-1; 9 nucleotides line up with TRBD2. Germline-derived CDR1 and CDR2 are SQVTM and ANQGSEA. Trimming took 4 bases from V and 8 from J; bases not matched to a gene: 9. The CDR3 spans 14 residues. This CDR3 reads CSVVKSGRIDEQFF. The CDR3 DNA reads as TGCAGCGTTGTCAAGAGCGGGAGGATCGATGAGCAGTTCTTC.

J is TRBJ2-3 and V is TRBV7-2, with D unclear. Germline V CDR1 and CDR2: SGHTA, FQGNSA. V lost 1 base and J lost 2, with 13 bases in between. This CDR3 is built from 16 residues. The CDR3 region is CASSLVGYPNTDTQYF. CDR3 coding DNA: TGTGCCAGCAGCTTAGTCGGTTACCCCAACACAGATACGCAGTATTTT.

A note on this clone: Other DNA sequences of this sample code for an identical CDR3. The CDR3 DNA reads as TGTGCCACCAGCAGAGATCTAGGGAGTCCCTACGAGCAGTACTTC. Protein sequence: CATSRDLGSPYEQYF. The gene calls are TRBV15 and TRBJ2-7, with TRBD2 as a possible D gene (5 bases). V was cut by 0 bases and J by 2 bases, with 11 bases left in between. The germline gives CDR1 LNHNV, CDR2 YYDKDF (reference sequence). This CDR3 spans 15 amino acids.

This chain links TRBV7-2 with TRBJ2-2; maybe TRBD2 (6 bases). CDR1 is SGHTA, CDR2 FQGNSA, per germline. The CDR3 extends over 14 amino acids. V dropped 3 bases and J dropped 5 bases, with 10 bases sitting between them. This CDR3 reads CASSFAEGTGELFF. The CDR3 DNA follows: TGTGCCAGCAGCTTCGCGGAGGGAACCGGGGAGCTGTTTTTT.

This clone was counted only a few times. The chain couples TRBV15 to TRBJ2-3; D gene unclear. The length of the CDR3 is 14 residues. Germline lookup yields CDR1 LNHNV and CDR2 YYDKDF (reference sequence). With 0 bases removed from V and 5 bases from J, the gap between germline ends came to 9 bases. CDR3 residues: CATSRDTAQDTQYF. As DNA, the CDR3 is TGTGCCACCAGCAGAGACACAGCGCAAGATACGCAGTATTTT.

The chain is built from TRBV9 and TRBJ2-3; no reliable D call. Trimming left V 4 bases short and J 2 bases short, with 8 bases between. The CDR3 covers 13 residues. The germline gives CDR1 SGDLS, CDR2 YYNGEE. The DNA of the CDR3 is TGTGCCAGCAGCAAACCAGCCACAGATACGCAGTATTTT. Its protein product is CASSKPATDTQYF.

This clone was seen a few times. The chain's CDR3 is CASSQSPRPQETQYF. For the CDR3, the DNA is TGTGCCAGCAGCCAATCACCACGCCCCCAAGAGACCCAGTACTTC. This chain links TRBV9 with TRBJ2-5; no definite D call. V shed 4 bases and J shed 1 base, with 14 bases lying between them. The CDR3 sequence is 15 residues long. The germline gives CDR1 SGDLS, CDR2 YYNGEE.

The chain carries TRBV29-1 and TRBJ1-2; D gene ambiguous. CDR1 is SQVTM, CDR2 ANQGSEA, per germline. The CDR3 runs to 11 residues. V was clipped by 6 bases and J by 3 bases, with 8 bases between them. CDR3 region: CSVWTYYGYTF. For the CDR3, the DNA is TGCAGCGTATGGACGTACTATGGCTACACCTTC.

The chain couples TRBV2 to TRBJ1-5, with D perhaps TRBD1 (5 bases). CDR3 size: 14 residues. The germline V gene has CDR1 SNHLY and CDR2 FYNNEI. The V end lost 4 bases, the J end lost 6 bases, and 13 bases lay between the germline ends. Written as DNA, the CDR3 is TGTGCCAGCAGTGCCTCAGGGCCCGGTCAGCCCCAGCATTTT. As protein: CASSASGPGQPQHF.

This clone appeared a few times. The rearrangement links TRBV5-4 to TRBJ2-1; D is possibly TRBD1 or TRBD2 (6 bases each). Per the germline V gene, CDR1 is SGHNT and CDR2 is YYREEE (reference sequence). This CDR3 contains 16 residues. Trimming left V 0 bases short and J 4 bases short, with 14 bases between. The CDR3 DNA reads as TGTGCCAGCAGCTTGGGAGGGGGGACTGGTTACAATGAGCAGTTCTTC. Its translation is CASSLGGGTGYNEQFF. The full variable domain, completed using reference TRBV5-4 and TRBJ2-1, is ETGVTQSPTHLIKTRGQQVTLRCSSQSGHNTVSWYQQALGQGPQFIFQYYREEENGRGNFPPRFSGLQFPNYSSELNVNALELDDSALYLCASSLGGGTGYNEQFFGPGTRLTVL.

The chain joins TRBV2 to TRBJ1-4; D not certain. The CDR3 spans 11 residues. The germline V gene encodes CDR1 SNHLY and CDR2 FYNNEI. Trimming removed 7 bases from V and 8 bases from J, with 8 bases in between. CDR3 DNA: TGTGCCAGCACGGAAACCGAAAAACTGTTTTTT. This translates into CASTETEKLFF. The whole variable domain, filled in from reference TRBV2 and TRBJ1-4, reads EPEVTQTPSHQVTQMGQEVILRCVPISNHLYFYWYRQILGQKVEFLVSFYNNEISEKSEIFDDQFSVERPDGSNFTLKIRSTKLEDSAMYFCASTETEKLFFGSGTQLSVL.

The genes are TRBV11-2 and TRBJ2-1; unclear D gene. From germline, CDR1 is SGHAT and CDR2 FQNNGV. The CDR3 is 12 residues long. The V and J ends lost 2 bases and 6 bases respectively, with 5 bases between them. The DNA of the CDR3 is TGTGCCAGCAGCTTACCCCTCAATGAGCAGTTCTTC. It codes for CASSLPLNEQFF.